This passage covers 22 T cell receptor beta chains from one sample sequenced in a study of cytomegalovirus exposure and HLA in healthy donors. Method: immunoSEQ multiplex PCR; TCRdb's copy keeps in-frame clones and lacks some. The table lists about 83,000 clones, around 96% of them singletons. Sample: PBMCs. The receptors here all came from a woman aged 18 to 35 in good health and CMV-seronegative.

The chain joins TRBV5-4 to TRBJ2-1; possibly TRBD2 for D (6 bases). The length of the CDR3 is 16 residues. The germline CDR1 and CDR2 sequences are SGHNT and YYREEE (reference sequence). Between the trimmed V and J ends, which lost 0 bases and 3 bases, there was a span of 13 bases. This CDR3 is CASSLGLEERYNEQFF. The CDR3 region has the DNA TGTGCCAGCAGCTTGGGACTAGAGGAGCGCTACAATGAGCAGTTCTTC.

In its sample, this clone was seen once. The V call is TRBV5-4, the J call TRBJ2-7; perhaps TRBD2 as D (6 bases). Deletions cut 3 bases from V and 9 bases from J, with 22 bases between. The CDR3 is 15 amino acids. From germline, CDR1 is SGHNT and CDR2 YYREEE (reference sequence). CDR3 in DNA: TGTGCCAGCAGCTCCCAGGTCGGAGGGGATTTCGGGCAGTACTTC. Its protein is CASSSQVGGDFGQYF.

As DNA, the CDR3 is TGTGCTAGTGGTTTGGTTAAATCCCTAGCGGGAGGGCCGATTCCCGGGGAGCTGTTTTTT. Its protein is CASGLVKSLAGGPIPGELFF. The gene calls are TRBV12-5 and TRBJ2-2; 12 bases agree with TRBD2. The V segment lost 0 bases and the J segment 6 bases; nucleotides outside the gene matches: 14. Germline CDR1 is LGHNT and CDR2 is FRNRAP. The CDR3 is made up of 20 amino acids.

This clone came up a few times. The CDR3 bases are TGCGCCAGCAGACATCCTGTGGGACAGGGGGAATACGAGCAGTACTTC. It encodes CASRHPVGQGEYEQYF. The J gene is TRBJ2-7, the V gene TRBV5-1; 11 bases line up with TRBD1. The CDR3 is 16 residues long. V lost 5 bases to trimming and J lost 4 bases; unmatched junction nucleotides: 11. Germline CDR1 and CDR2: SGHRS and YFSETQ.

V gene TRBV5-6 combines with J gene TRBJ1-5, with D uncertain. CDR1 SGHDT and CDR2 YYEEEE come from the germline V gene. Trimming cost V 1 base and J 1 base, with 6 bases left between them. The CDR3 runs 14 residues. CDR3 DNA: TGTGCCAGCAGCTTGATTAGAAGCAATCAGCCCCAGCATTTT. As protein: CASSLIRSNQPQHF.

V gene TRBV2 combines with J gene TRBJ1-5; D possibly corresponds to TRBD1 (5 bases). With 3 bases removed from V and 3 bases from J, the gap between germline ends came to 9 bases. Germline V gene lookup returns CDR1 SNHLY and CDR2 FYNNEI. The CDR3 is 14 amino acids. This CDR3 is CASSDQGTNQPQHF. The DNA for the CDR3 is TGTGCCAGCAGTGACCAGGGCACCAATCAGCCCCAGCATTTT.

This chain connects TRBV7-2 to TRBJ2-1, with TRBD2 matching over 11 bases. The V gene's germline CDR1 is SGHTA and CDR2 FQGNSA. This CDR3 is built from 15 residues. With V trimmed by 4 bases and J by 3 bases, 2 bases remained unmatched. The CDR3: CASSSGTSGYNEQFF. The CDR3 coding sequence is TGTGCCAGCAGCTCCGGGACTAGCGGCTACAATGAGCAGTTCTTC.

In nucleotides, the CDR3 is TGTGCCAGCCTAAACACCAGGGGGGAAGGCTACACCTTC. It encodes CASLNTRGEGYTF. The chain carries TRBV28 and TRBJ1-2, with 7 bases identical to TRBD1. With 8 bases clipped from V and 8 bases from J, the junction kept 11 bases outside the gene matches. Looked up from germline, CDR1 is MDHEN and CDR2 is SYDVKM. This CDR3 has 13 residues.

This chain joins TRBV7-8 and TRBJ2-2, with D unresolved. There are 16 residues in the CDR3. Trimming took 4 bases from V and 0 from J, leaving 12 bases between them. Germline CDR1 reads SGHVS; CDR2 reads FQNEAQ. CDR3 bases: TGTGCCAGCAGCTCCCTCGACAACTCGAACACCGGGGAGCTGTTTTTT. This gives the protein CASSSLDNSNTGELFF.

J is TRBJ1-1 and V is TRBV7-9; no definite D call. This CDR3 region has 14 residues. V lost 5 bases and J lost 1, with 11 bases in between. Germline CDR1 reads SEHNR; CDR2 reads FQNEAQ (reference sequence). CDR3 in amino acids: CASSTTRGNTEAFF. The CDR3 region has the DNA TGTGCCAGCAGCACCACCCGGGGGAACACTGAAGCTTTCTTT.

The V gene is TRBV9, the J gene TRBJ2-3, with 7 nucleotides matching TRBD2. V lost 1 base to trimming and J lost 3 bases; unmatched junction nucleotides: 5. Germline CDR1 SGDLS, CDR2 YYNGEE. This CDR3 has 15 amino acids. DNA of the CDR3: TGTGCCAGCAGCGTATACGGCGGGAGTACAGATACGCAGTATTTT. Protein product: CASSVYGGSTDTQYF.

The V gene is TRBV27, the J gene TRBJ1-1; D gene uncertain. The CDR3 extends over 14 amino acids. The germline gives CDR1 MNHEY, CDR2 SMNVEV (reference sequence). V lost 8 bases and J lost 5, with 18 bases in between. The chain's CDR3 is CASLRVGAGTEAFF. CDR3 coding DNA: TGTGCCAGCCTTAGGGTGGGCGCGGGGACTGAAGCTTTCTTT.

In DNA form, the CDR3 reads TGTGCCAGCAGCCCAACCGGGACAGTAAACACTGAAGCTTTCTTT. Encoded protein: CASSPTGTVNTEAFF. The chain links TRBV7-9 to TRBJ1-1, with 7 bases lining up with TRBD1. The junction had 8 bases not matched to a gene; V was cut back by 5 bases and J by 2 bases. CDR3 length: 15 residues. The germline V gene encodes CDR1 SEHNR and CDR2 FQNEAQ (reference sequence).

This chain joins TRBV5-1 and TRBJ2-2, with 7 bases identical to TRBD1. The V gene's germline CDR1 is SGHRS and CDR2 YFSETQ. The CDR3 consists of 16 residues. J was trimmed by 5 bases and V by 0 bases; bases with no gene match: 7. CDR3 coding DNA: TGCGCCAGCAGCTTGGCTATTCCGACAGGGACCGGGGAGCTGTTTTTT. Its protein product is CASSLAIPTGTGELFF.

This clone was recorded once. The CDR3 is CASSIRGQGSYEQYF. CDR3 coding DNA: TGTGCCAGTAGTATACGGGGACAGGGATCCTACGAGCAGTACTTC. The chain recombines TRBV19 with TRBJ2-7; 9 nucleotides align to TRBD1. Germline V gives CDR1 LNHDA, CDR2 SQIVND (reference sequence). The CDR3 consists of 15 residues. The V and J ends lost 2 bases and 1 base, in that order; junction bases with no gene match: 3.

J is TRBJ2-3 and V is TRBV7-2, with D uncertain. V was clipped by 5 bases and J by 1 base, with 13 bases between them. The germline V gene encodes CDR1 SGHTA and CDR2 FQGNSA. There are 15 residues in the CDR3. Here the CDR3 reads CASSEEYLRTDTQYF. CDR3 nucleotides: TGTGCCAGCAGCGAAGAGTATTTACGCACAGATACGCAGTATTTT.

The chain uses TRBV6-1 and TRBJ1-5; TRBD1 aligns across 9 bases. V shed 4 bases and J 2 bases; nucleotides not matched to a gene: 15. Germline V gene lookup returns CDR1 MNHNS and CDR2 SASEGT. This CDR3 spans 19 amino acids. For the CDR3, the DNA is TGTGCCAGCAGTGGTACCGGGACAGGGTGGGGATTGGGCAATCAGCCCCAGCATTTT. It specifies CASSGTGTGWGLGNQPQHF.

The chain uses TRBV19 and TRBJ1-1; tentative D call: TRBD1 (6 bases). V lost 5 bases and J 7 bases, leaving 14 bases between the germline ends. The V gene's germline CDR1 is LNHDA and CDR2 SQIVND (reference sequence). CDR3 length: 13 amino acids. The CDR3 reads CASSYRVDGEAFF. The CDR3 DNA is TGTGCCAGTAGTTACAGGGTTGATGGTGAAGCTTTCTTT. Full variable domain (remainder filled in from reference TRBV19 and TRBJ1-1): DGGITQSPKYLFRKEGQNVTLSCEQNLNHDAMYWYRQDPGQGLRLIYYSQIVNDFQKGDIAEGYSVSREKKESFPLTVTSAQKNPTAFYLCASSYRVDGEAFFGQGTRLTVV.

The chain joins TRBV29-1 to TRBJ2-6; a possible D gene is TRBD2 (5 bases). CDR1 and CDR2 from the germline V gene are SQVTM and ANQGSEA. This CDR3 is built from 13 residues. V was cut by 5 bases and J by 0 bases, with 5 bases left in between. CDR3 protein: CSVSGSGANVLTF. DNA of the CDR3: TGCAGCGTTAGCGGCTCTGGGGCCAACGTCCTGACTTTC.

V usage is TRBV9 and J usage is TRBJ1-2; the D is unclear. CDR3 length: 13 amino acids. Trimming removed 4 bases from V and 4 bases from J, with 11 bases in between. The germline CDR1 and CDR2 sequences are SGDLS and YYNGEE. The CDR3 loop reads CASSLHEPYGYTF. In nucleotides, the CDR3 is TGTGCCAGCAGCTTACACGAACCCTATGGCTACACCTTC.

V usage is TRBV30 and J usage is TRBJ2-1, with TRBD1 matching 10 bases. Looked up from germline, CDR1 is GTSNPN and CDR2 is SVGIG (reference sequence). V shed 2 bases and J 4 bases; nucleotides not matched to a gene: 2. The CDR3 runs to 14 residues. The CDR3 nucleotides read TGTGCCTGGAGTTCGGACAGGGGGTACAATGAGCAGTTCTTC. It codes for CAWSSDRGYNEQFF.

The chain couples TRBV5-6 to TRBJ2-7; a possible D gene is TRBD2 (5 bases). Germline V gene lookup returns CDR1 SGHDT and CDR2 YYEEEE. This CDR3 contains 14 residues. The V and J ends lost 4 bases and 3 bases respectively, with 14 bases between them. CDR3 coding DNA: TGTGCCAGCAGCAGTCGCGGGTCCGTCTACGAGCAGTACTTC. Its translation is CASSSRGSVYEQYF.